This T cell receptor (beta chain) was captured by sequencing in a study of shared clonotypes between healthy human individuals. Study-wide results and caveats: Sharing across four donors was highest in naive CD4 (around 5%) and lowest in memory CD8 (approximately 0.4%).

Donors had no recently reported acute infections or vaccinations and were HIV-negative. CD45RA-negative memory and CD45RA+ naive subsets were split from the CD4+ cells. This CDR3 region has 18 residues. Germline-derived CDR1 and CDR2 are SGHVS and FQNEAQ. J lost 4 bases, V lost 5 bases, and 11 bases had no gene match. As concerns this clone: No antigen is known for it.

Assay used: immunoSEQ multiplex PCR; TCRdb lists only in-frame clones, some missing. The repertoire holds roughly 2.2 million clones, with approximately 93% as singletons. The origin of this receptor is a man between 18 and 35 years old in good health. Some clones in this sample may be carry-over from other donors' samples. The V call is TRBV7-8, the J call TRBJ2-1, with 13 bases matching TRBD2. Sequenced: naive CD4+ T cells from PBMCs. Subset in this sample: CD45RA+ positively selected. For the CDR3, the DNA is TGTGCCAGCAGCCCCCGAACTAGCGGGAGGGCTTTATACAATGAGCAGTTCTTC. Amino acid sequence: CASSPRTSGRALYNEQFF.